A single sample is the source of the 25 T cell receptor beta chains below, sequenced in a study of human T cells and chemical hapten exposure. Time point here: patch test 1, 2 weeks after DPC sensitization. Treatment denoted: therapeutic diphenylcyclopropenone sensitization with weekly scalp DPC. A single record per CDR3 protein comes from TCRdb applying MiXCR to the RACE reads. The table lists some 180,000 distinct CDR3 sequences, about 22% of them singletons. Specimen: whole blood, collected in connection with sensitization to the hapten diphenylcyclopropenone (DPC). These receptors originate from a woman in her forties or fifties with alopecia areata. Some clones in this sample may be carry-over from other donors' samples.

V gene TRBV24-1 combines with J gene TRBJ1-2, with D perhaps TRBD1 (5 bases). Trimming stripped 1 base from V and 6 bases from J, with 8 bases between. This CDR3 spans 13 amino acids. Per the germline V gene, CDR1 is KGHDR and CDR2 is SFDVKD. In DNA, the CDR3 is TGTGCCACCAGTGATTTTGCAGGGAATGGCTACACCTTC. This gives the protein CATSDFAGNGYTF.

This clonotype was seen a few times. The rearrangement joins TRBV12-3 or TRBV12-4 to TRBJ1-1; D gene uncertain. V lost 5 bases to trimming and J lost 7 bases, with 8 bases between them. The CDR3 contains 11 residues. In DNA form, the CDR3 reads TGTGCCAGCAGTGAGGGATTTGAAGCTTTCTTT. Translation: CASSEGFEAFF.

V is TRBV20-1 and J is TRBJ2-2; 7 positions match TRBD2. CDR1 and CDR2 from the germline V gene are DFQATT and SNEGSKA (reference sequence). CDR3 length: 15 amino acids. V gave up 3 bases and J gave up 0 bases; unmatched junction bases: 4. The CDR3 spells CSARSGASNTGELFF. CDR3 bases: TGCAGTGCTAGGAGCGGGGCGTCGAACACCGGGGAGCTGTTTTTT.

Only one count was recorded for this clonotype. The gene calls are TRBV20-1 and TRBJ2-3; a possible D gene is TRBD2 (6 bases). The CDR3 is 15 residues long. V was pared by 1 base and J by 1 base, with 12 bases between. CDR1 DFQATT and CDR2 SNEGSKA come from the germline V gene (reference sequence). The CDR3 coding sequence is TGCAGTGCTAGAGGTGGCGGGATGGGCACAGATACGCAGTATTTT. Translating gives CSARGGGMGTDTQYF.

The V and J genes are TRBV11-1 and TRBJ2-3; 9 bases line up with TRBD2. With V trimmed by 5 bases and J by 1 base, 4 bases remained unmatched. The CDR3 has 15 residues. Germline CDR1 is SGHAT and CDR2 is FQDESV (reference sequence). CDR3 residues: CASSTVAGGTDTQYF. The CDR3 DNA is TGTGCCAGCAGCACCGTAGCGGGAGGCACAGATACGCAGTATTTT.

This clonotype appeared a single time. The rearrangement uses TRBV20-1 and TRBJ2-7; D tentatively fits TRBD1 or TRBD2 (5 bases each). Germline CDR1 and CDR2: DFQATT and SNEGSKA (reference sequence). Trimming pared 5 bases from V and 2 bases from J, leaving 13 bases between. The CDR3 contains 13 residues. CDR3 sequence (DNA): TGCAGTGCTCACCGGGACCGAACCTACGAGCAGTACTTC. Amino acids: CSAHRDRTYEQYF.

The CDR3 DNA is TGTGCCAGCAGCGTAAGTTTCCAAGGCCAGGACGAGCAGTACTTC. Its protein product is CASSVSFQGQDEQYF. The chain is built from TRBV9 and TRBJ2-7; D not certain. Germline CDR1 SGDLS, CDR2 YYNGEE. V lost 1 base to trimming and J lost 5 bases, with 16 bases between them. CDR3 size: 15 residues. The variable domain in full, completed from reference TRBV9 and TRBJ2-7, reads DSGVTQTPKHLITATGQRVTLRCSPRSGDLSVYWYQQSLDQGLQFLIQYYNGEERAKGNILERFSAQQFPDLHSELNLSSLELGDSALYFCASSVSFQGQDEQYFGPGTRLTVT.

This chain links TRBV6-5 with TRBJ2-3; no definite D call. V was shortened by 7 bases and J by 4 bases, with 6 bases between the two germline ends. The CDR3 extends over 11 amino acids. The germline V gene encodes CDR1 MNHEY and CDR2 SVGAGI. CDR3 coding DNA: TGTGCCAGCAAGAGGTCAGATACGCAGTATTTT. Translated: CASKRSDTQYF.

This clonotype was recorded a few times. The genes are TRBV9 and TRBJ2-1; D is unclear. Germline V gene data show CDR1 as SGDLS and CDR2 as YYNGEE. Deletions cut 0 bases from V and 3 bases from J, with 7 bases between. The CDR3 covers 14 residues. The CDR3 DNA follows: TGTGCCAGCAGCGTAGTGCCCGACTACAATGAGCAGTTCTTC. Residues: CASSVVPDYNEQFF.

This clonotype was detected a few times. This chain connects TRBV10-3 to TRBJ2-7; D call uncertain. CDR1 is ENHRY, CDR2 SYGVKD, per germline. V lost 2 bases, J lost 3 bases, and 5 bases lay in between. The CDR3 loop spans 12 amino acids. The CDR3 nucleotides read TGTGCCATCAGTGAGCCAGGCTACGAGCAGTACTTC. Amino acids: CAISEPGYEQYF.

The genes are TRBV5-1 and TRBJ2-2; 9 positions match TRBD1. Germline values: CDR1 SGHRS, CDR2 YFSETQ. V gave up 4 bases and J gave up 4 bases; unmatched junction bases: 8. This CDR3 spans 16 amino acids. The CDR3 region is CASSARTGDGTGELFF. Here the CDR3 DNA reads TGCGCCAGCAGCGCAAGGACAGGGGACGGCACCGGGGAGCTGTTTTTT.

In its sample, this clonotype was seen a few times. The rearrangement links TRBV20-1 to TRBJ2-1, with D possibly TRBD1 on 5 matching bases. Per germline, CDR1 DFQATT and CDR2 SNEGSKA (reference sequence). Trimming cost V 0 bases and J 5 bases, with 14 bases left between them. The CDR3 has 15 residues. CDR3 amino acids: CSARDRAQAHNEQFF. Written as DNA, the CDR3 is TGCAGTGCTAGAGATAGGGCACAGGCCCACAATGAGCAGTTCTTC.

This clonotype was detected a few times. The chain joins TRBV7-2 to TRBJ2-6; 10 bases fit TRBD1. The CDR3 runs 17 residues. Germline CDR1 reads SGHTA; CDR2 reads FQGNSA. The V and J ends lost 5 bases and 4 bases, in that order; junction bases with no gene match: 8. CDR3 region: CASSHRQGASGANVLTF. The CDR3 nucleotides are TGTGCCAGCAGCCACCGACAGGGGGCCTCCGGGGCCAACGTCCTGACTTTC.

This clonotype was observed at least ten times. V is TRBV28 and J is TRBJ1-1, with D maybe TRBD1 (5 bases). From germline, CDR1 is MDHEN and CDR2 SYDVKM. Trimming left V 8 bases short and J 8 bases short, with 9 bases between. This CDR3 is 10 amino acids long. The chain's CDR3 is CASRSGEAFF. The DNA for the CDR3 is TGTGCCAGCCGATCAGGGGAAGCTTTCTTT.

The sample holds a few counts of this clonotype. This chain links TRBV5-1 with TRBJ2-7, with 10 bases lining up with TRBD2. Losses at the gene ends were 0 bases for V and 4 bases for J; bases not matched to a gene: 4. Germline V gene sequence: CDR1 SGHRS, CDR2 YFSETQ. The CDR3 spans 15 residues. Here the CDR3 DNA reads TGCGCCAGCAGCTTGGCCGGAGCGGGAGGGTACGAGCAGTACTTC. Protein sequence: CASSLAGAGGYEQYF.

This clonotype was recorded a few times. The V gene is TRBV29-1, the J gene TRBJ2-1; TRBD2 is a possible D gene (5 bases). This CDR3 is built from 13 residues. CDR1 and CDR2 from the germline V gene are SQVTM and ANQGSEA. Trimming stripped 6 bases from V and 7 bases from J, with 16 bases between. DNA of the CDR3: TGCAGCGTACGAGGGAGTGGATGGAATGAGCAGTTCTTC. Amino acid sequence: CSVRGSGWNEQFF.

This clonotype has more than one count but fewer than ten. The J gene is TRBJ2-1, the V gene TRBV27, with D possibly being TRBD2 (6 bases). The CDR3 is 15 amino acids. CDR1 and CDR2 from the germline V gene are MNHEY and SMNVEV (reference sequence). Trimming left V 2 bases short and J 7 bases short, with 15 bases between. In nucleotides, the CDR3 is TGTGCCAGCAGTTTAGGGGCGGGAAGTTCGAATGAGCAGTTCTTC. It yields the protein CASSLGAGSSNEQFF.

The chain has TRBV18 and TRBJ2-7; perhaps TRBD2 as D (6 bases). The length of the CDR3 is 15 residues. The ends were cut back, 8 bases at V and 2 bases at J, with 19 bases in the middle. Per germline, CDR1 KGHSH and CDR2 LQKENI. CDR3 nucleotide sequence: TGTGCCAGCAACCCCGCTAGCGCCTCACCCTACGAGCAGTACTTC. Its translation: CASNPASASPYEQYF.

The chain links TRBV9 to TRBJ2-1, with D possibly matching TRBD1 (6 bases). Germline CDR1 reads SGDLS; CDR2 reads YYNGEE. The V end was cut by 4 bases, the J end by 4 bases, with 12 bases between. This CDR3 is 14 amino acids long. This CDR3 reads CASSPGAAYNEQFF. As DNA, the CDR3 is TGTGCCAGCAGCCCAGGGGCAGCTTACAATGAGCAGTTCTTC.

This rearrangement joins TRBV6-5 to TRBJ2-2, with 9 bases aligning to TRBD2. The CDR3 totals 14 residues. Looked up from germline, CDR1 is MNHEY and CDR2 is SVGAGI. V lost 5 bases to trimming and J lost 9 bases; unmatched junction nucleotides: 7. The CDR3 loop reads CASSPPSGIRELFF. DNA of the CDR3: TGTGCCAGCAGTCCCCCTAGCGGGATCAGGGAGCTGTTTTTT.

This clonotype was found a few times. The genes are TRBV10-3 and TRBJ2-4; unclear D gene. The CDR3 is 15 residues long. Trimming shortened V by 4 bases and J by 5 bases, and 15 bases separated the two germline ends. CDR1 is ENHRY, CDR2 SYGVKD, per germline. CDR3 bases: TGTGCCATCAGTGGAGAGGACGGACCAGAAAACATTCAGTACTTC. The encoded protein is CAISGEDGPENIQYF.

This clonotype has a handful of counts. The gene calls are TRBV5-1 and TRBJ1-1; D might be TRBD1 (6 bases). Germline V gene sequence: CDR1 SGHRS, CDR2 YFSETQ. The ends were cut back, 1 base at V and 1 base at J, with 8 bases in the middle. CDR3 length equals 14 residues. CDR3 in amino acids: CASSLRQENTEAFF. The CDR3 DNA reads TGCGCCAGCAGCTTGAGACAGGAGAACACTGAAGCTTTCTTT.

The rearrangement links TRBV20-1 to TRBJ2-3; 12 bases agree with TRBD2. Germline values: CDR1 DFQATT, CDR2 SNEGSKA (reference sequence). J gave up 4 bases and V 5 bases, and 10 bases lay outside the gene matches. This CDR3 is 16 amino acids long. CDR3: CSALSSTSGSSDTQYF. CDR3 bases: TGCAGTGCTCTATCCTCGACTAGCGGGAGTTCAGATACGCAGTATTTT.

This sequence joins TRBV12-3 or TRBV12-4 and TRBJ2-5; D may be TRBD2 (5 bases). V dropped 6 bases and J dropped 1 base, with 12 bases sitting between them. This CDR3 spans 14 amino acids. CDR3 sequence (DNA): TGTGCCAGCAGCCTAGGAGGTATCCAAGAGACCCAGTACTTC. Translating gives CASSLGGIQETQYF.

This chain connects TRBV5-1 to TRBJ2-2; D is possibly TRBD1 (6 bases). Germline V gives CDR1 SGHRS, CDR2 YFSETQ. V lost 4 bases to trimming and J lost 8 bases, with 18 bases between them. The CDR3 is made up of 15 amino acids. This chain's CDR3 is CASSPSTGIEGELFF. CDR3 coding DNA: TGCGCCAGCAGCCCCTCCACAGGGATTGAGGGGGAGCTGTTTTTT.